Following are 32 T cell receptor beta chains from one sample sequenced in a study of cytomegalovirus exposure and HLA in healthy donors. Use of 60 Vbeta and 13 Jbeta primers characterized the PCR. TCRdb's copy holds only in-frame clones and misses some; the assay was immunoSEQ multiplex PCR. The table has 200,000 to 250,000 clones, 70% to 85% seen once; the top ten hold approximately 3.8%. The sequencing input was PBMCs. Receptors originate from a male donor in good health and CMV-seronegative.

V and J are TRBV5-5 and TRBJ1-2; TRBD1 agrees at 8 bases. The CDR3 has 13 residues. After removal of 3 bases from V and 4 bases from J, the junction contained 2 bases not matched to a gene. Germline V gives CDR1 SGHKS, CDR2 YYEKEE (reference sequence). The DNA for the CDR3 is TGTGCCAGCAGCTCAGGACAGGGCTATGGCTACACCTTC. Protein sequence: CASSSGQGYGYTF. The full variable domain, rest sourced from reference TRBV5-5 and TRBJ1-2, is DAGVTQSPTHLIKTRGQQVTLRCSPISGHKSVSWYQQVLGQGPQFIFQYYEKEERGRGNFPDRFSARQFPNYSSELNVNALLLGDSALYLCASSSGQGYGYTFGSGTRLTVV.

The CDR3 coding sequence is TGTGCCAGCAGCTTGGGCAAATTCTACGAGCAGTACTTC. This gives the protein CASSLGKFYEQYF. The rearrangement uses TRBV7-2 and TRBJ2-7; D unresolved. Trimming removed 3 bases at V and 3 bases at J, with 9 bases between. Germline lookup yields CDR1 SGHTA and CDR2 FQGNSA. This CDR3 contains 13 residues. Looking up the rest from reference TRBV7-2 and TRBJ2-7 gives the full variable domain: GAGVSQSPSNKVTEKGKDVELRCDPISGHTALYWYRQSLGQGLEFLIYFQGNSAPDKSGLPSDRFSAERTGGSVSTLTIQRTQQEDSAVYLCASSLGKFYEQYFGPGTRLTVT.

CDR3: CASSARGLAAYNEQFF. DNA of the CDR3: TGTGCCAGCAGCGCGCGAGGGCTAGCGGCCTACAATGAGCAGTTCTTC. The chain combines TRBV9 with TRBJ2-1, with 7 bases matching TRBD2. The germline gives CDR1 SGDLS, CDR2 YYNGEE. The CDR3 runs to 16 residues. V trimming: 3 bases; J trimming: 2 bases; junction bases outside the gene matches: 8.

This sequence joins TRBV6-1 and TRBJ2-5; D may be TRBD2 (5 bases). Trimming left V 2 bases short and J 1 base short, with 8 bases between. The CDR3 is 14 amino acids. CDR1 and CDR2 (germline): MNHNS, SASEGT. The CDR3 sequence: CASSEWRPQETQYF. Here the CDR3 DNA reads TGTGCCAGCAGTGAATGGAGGCCCCAAGAGACCCAGTACTTC.

This clone was counted between two and nine times. The chain recombines TRBV5-4 with TRBJ1-1, with D maybe TRBD1 (5 bases). Germline lookup yields CDR1 SGHNT and CDR2 YYREEE (reference sequence). Trimming cost V 0 bases and J 2 bases, with 8 bases left between them. The CDR3 has 14 amino acids. The CDR3 here is CASSLAGRNTEAFF. DNA for the CDR3: TGTGCCAGCAGCTTGGCAGGGCGCAACACTGAAGCTTTCTTT. Full variable domain (missing parts from reference TRBV5-4 and TRBJ1-1): ETGVTQSPTHLIKTRGQQVTLRCSSQSGHNTVSWYQQALGQGPQFIFQYYREEENGRGNFPPRFSGLQFPNYSSELNVNALELDDSALYLCASSLAGRNTEAFFGQGTRLTVV.

V gene TRBV21-1 combines with J gene TRBJ1-3; the table's TRBD1 call for D was not verified on the DNA. TRBV21-1 is an annotated pseudogene. The CDR3 is made up of 15 amino acids. CDR3 loop: CASSKANTSGNTIYF. CDR3 DNA: TGTGCCAGCAGCAAAGCTAACACCTCTGGAAACACCATATATTTT.

The CDR3 protein is CASSLAGRTPQETQYF. In DNA, the CDR3 is TGTGCCAGCAGCTTAGCGGGGCGGACACCGCAAGAGACCCAGTACTTC. This sequence joins TRBV7-9 and TRBJ2-5; a possible D gene is TRBD1 (5 bases). Germline V lookup: CDR1 SEHNR, CDR2 FQNEAQ (reference sequence). V was pared by 0 bases and J by 2 bases, with 13 bases between. CDR3 length: 16 residues.

This clone has a handful of counts. The chain has TRBV6-6 and TRBJ2-6; D remains unclear. Germline V gene data show CDR1 as MNHNY and CDR2 as SVGAGI (reference sequence). Trimming took 5 bases from V and 0 from J, leaving 8 bases between them. The CDR3 is 15 residues long. The CDR3: CASSRSYSGANVLTF. The CDR3 nucleotides read TGTGCCAGCAGTCGAAGCTACTCTGGGGCCAACGTCCTGACTTTC.

The genes are TRBV6-4 and TRBJ2-3; 9 nucleotides align to TRBD1. Per the germline V gene, CDR1 is MRHNA and CDR2 is SNTAGT. There are 16 residues in the CDR3. V shed 4 bases, J shed 3 bases, and the junction held 8 bases outside the gene matches. CDR3 in DNA: TGTGCCAGCAGTGGGTCCGGGACAGGGATAACAGATACGCAGTATTTT. Amino acids: CASSGSGTGITDTQYF.

V and J are TRBV15 and TRBJ2-7; D may be TRBD2 (6 bases). V gave up 4 bases and J gave up 4 bases, with 11 bases separating them. The CDR3 is 13 residues long. The germline CDR1 and CDR2 sequences are LNHNV and YYDKDF (reference sequence). The CDR3 is CATSTGLEYEQYF. The CDR3 nucleotides read TGTGCCACCAGCACGGGACTTGAATACGAGCAGTACTTC.

V and J are TRBV30 and TRBJ2-5; 8 nucleotides line up with TRBD2. V shed 0 bases, J shed 5 bases, and the junction held 17 bases outside the gene matches. The CDR3 length is 18 residues. Germline values: CDR1 GTSNPN, CDR2 SVGIG (reference sequence). The chain's CDR3 is CAWSVLARISGTGETQYF. The CDR3 bases are TGTGCCTGGAGTGTATTGGCTAGAATTAGCGGGACGGGGGAGACCCAGTACTTC.

This clone was picked up one time. V is TRBV9 and J is TRBJ2-5; D not certain. CDR1 SGDLS and CDR2 YYNGEE come from the germline V gene. V shed 0 bases and J shed 1 base, with 4 bases lying between them. CDR3 size: 13 residues. The CDR3 spells CASSVDTQETQYF. The DNA of the CDR3 is TGTGCCAGCAGCGTAGACACCCAAGAGACCCAGTACTTC.

This sequence joins TRBV7-8 and TRBJ2-3, with TRBD1 identical over 7 bases. The CDR3 has 14 residues. Germline loops: CDR1 SGHVS, CDR2 FQNEAQ. J lost 1 base, V lost 5 bases, and 3 bases had no gene match. The CDR3 loop is CASSTTGGTDTQYF. As DNA, the CDR3 is TGTGCCAGCAGCACCACAGGGGGCACAGATACGCAGTATTTT.

This chain connects TRBV7-2 to TRBJ2-7, with D perhaps TRBD1 (7 bases). The CDR3 sequence is 16 residues long. Germline-derived CDR1 and CDR2 are SGHTA and FQGNSA. The V gene lost 1 base and the J gene lost 9 bases, with 22 bases spanning the gap. The CDR3 spells CASSLVRDSPPRVQYF. In DNA form, the CDR3 reads TGTGCCAGCAGCTTAGTGCGGGACAGCCCCCCTAGGGTGCAGTACTTC.

The genes are TRBV2 and TRBJ2-7, with TRBD1 matching 7 bases. V dropped 7 bases and J dropped 1; count of bases not matched to a gene: 7. The V gene's germline CDR1 is SNHLY and CDR2 FYNNEI. The CDR3 sequence is 14 residues long. CDR3 loop: CASTVRTGSYEQYF. The CDR3 DNA follows: TGTGCCAGCACCGTTCGGACAGGATCCTACGAGCAGTACTTC.

The chain uses TRBV28 and TRBJ2-3, with 15 positions matching TRBD2. There are 17 residues in the CDR3. V trimming: 2 bases; J trimming: 4 bases; junction bases outside the gene matches: 4. Germline loops: CDR1 MDHEN, CDR2 SYDVKM. CDR3 amino acids: CASSLAWTSGRADTQYF. In nucleotides, the CDR3 is TGTGCCAGCAGTTTAGCCTGGACTAGCGGGAGGGCAGATACGCAGTATTTT.

To note about this clone: At the DNA level, this CDR3 is encoded by other sequences in the same sample as well. In nucleotides, the CDR3 is TGTGCCTGGAGGGGGGGACAGAGCTCTGGAAACACCATATATTTT. Its translation: CAWRGGQSSGNTIYF. The V call is TRBV30, the J call TRBJ1-3; 7 bases map to TRBD1. Germline CDR1 is GTSNPN and CDR2 is SVGIG (reference sequence). V lost 3 bases to trimming and J lost 0 bases; unmatched junction nucleotides: 5. The CDR3 is made up of 15 amino acids.

The V gene is TRBV19, the J gene TRBJ2-1; 11 bases are shared with TRBD2. Germline CDR1 and CDR2: LNHDA and SQIVND (reference sequence). This CDR3 region has 17 residues. V lost 4 bases and J lost 0; bases outside the gene matches: 5. The CDR3 nucleotides are TGTGCCAGTAGTACCGGGACTAGCGGAGACTCCTACAATGAGCAGTTCTTC. Its translation is CASSTGTSGDSYNEQFF.

The rearrangement links TRBV10-1 to TRBJ2-7; the D gene is possibly TRBD1 (5 bases). The CDR3 covers 12 residues. The V end lost 3 bases, the J end lost 6 bases, and 9 bases lay between the germline ends. Germline CDR1 is WNHNN and CDR2 is SYGVQD (reference sequence). The chain's CDR3 is CASSDQGREQYF. The CDR3, as DNA: TGCGCCAGCAGTGACCAGGGCCGCGAGCAGTACTTC.

This clone was detected only once. This sequence joins TRBV5-4 and TRBJ1-2; the match to TRBD1 covers 8 bases. Germline loops: CDR1 SGHNT, CDR2 YYREEE (reference sequence). V was clipped by 4 bases and J by 0 bases; unmatched bases: 5. The CDR3 consists of 15 residues. Here the CDR3 reads CASSPRGQANYGYTF. The CDR3 DNA sequence: TGTGCCAGCAGCCCTAGGGGACAGGCTAACTATGGCTACACCTTC. Based on the CDR3 plus reference TRBV5-4 and TRBJ1-2, the full variable domain is ETGVTQSPTHLIKTRGQQVTLRCSSQSGHNTVSWYQQALGQGPQFIFQYYREEENGRGNFPPRFSGLQFPNYSSELNVNALELDDSALYLCASSPRGQANYGYTFGSGTRLTVV.

In its sample, this clone was seen once. J is TRBJ2-5 and V is TRBV28, with D possibly TRBD2 on 5 matching bases. CDR1 is MDHEN, CDR2 SYDVKM, per germline. There are 14 residues in the CDR3. The germline V and J ends were trimmed by 7 bases and 4 bases, with 16 bases remaining between them. The CDR3 region has the DNA TGTGCCAGCACCTGGACGGGAAGTGGAGAGACCCAGTACTTC. Its translation: CASTWTGSGETQYF. The full variable domain, rest sourced from reference TRBV28 and TRBJ2-5, is DVKVTQSSRYLVKRTGEKVFLECVQDMDHENMFWYRQDPGLGLRLIYFSYDVKMKEKGDIPEGYSVSREKKERFSLILESASTNQTSMYLCASTWTGSGETQYFGPGTRLLVL.

This rearrangement joins TRBV7-9 to TRBJ2-7; 10 nucleotides align to TRBD2. Looked up from germline, CDR1 is SEHNR and CDR2 is FQNEAQ (reference sequence). This CDR3 comprises 15 residues. V dropped 1 base and J dropped 2; count of bases not matched to a gene: 2. DNA for the CDR3: TGTGCCAGCAGCTTAGGTACTAGCGGGACCTACGAGCAGTACTTC. The encoded protein is CASSLGTSGTYEQYF.

J is TRBJ1-1 and V is TRBV28; unclear D gene. CDR1 is MDHEN and CDR2 is SYDVKM in the germline V gene. The CDR3 covers 15 residues. V was cut by 3 bases and J by 1 base, with 12 bases left in between. The CDR3 region is CASSLQTYPNTEAFF. CDR3 DNA: TGTGCCAGCAGTTTGCAAACCTACCCGAACACTGAAGCTTTCTTT.

The table lists this clone with a count of one. The chain couples TRBV30 to TRBJ1-5; 9 nucleotides line up with TRBD1. Germline V CDR1 and CDR2: GTSNPN, SVGIG (reference sequence). The CDR3 loop spans 15 amino acids. J was trimmed by 6 bases and V by 2 bases; bases with no gene match: 8. This chain's CDR3 is CAWSTDRGDAQPQHF. The DNA for the CDR3 is TGTGCCTGGAGTACGGACAGGGGAGATGCTCAGCCCCAGCATTTT.

This chain links TRBV6-1 with TRBJ2-5; D perhaps matches TRBD1 (6 bases). The J call is in doubt because the DNA end fits TRBJ2-7 better. The CDR3 has 13 residues. The germline gives CDR1 MNHNS, CDR2 SASEGT. CDR3 residues: CASTGTPTYEQYF. In DNA, the CDR3 is TGTGCCAGCACCGGGACACCCACCTACGAGCAGTACTTC.

The gene calls are TRBV11-2 and TRBJ1-1; D might be TRBD1 (6 bases). The CDR3 totals 14 residues. Per the germline V gene, CDR1 is SGHAT and CDR2 is FQNNGV. V dropped 5 bases and J dropped 1 base, with 11 bases sitting between them. The CDR3 DNA is TGTGCCAGCAGCAACAGGGCCCCGAACACTGAAGCTTTCTTT. It translates to CASSNRAPNTEAFF.

The gene calls are TRBV7-9 and TRBJ2-7; 8 bases align to TRBD1. The CDR3 runs 13 residues. The germline CDR1 and CDR2 sequences are SEHNR and FQNEAQ (reference sequence). DNA for the CDR3: TGTGCCAGCAGCTTAGAGGACAGGGAAGAGTACGTAGTC. Residues: CASSLEDREEYVV.

The rearrangement uses TRBV6-5 and TRBJ2-7, with a tentative D call TRBD2 (6 bases). Germline V lookup: CDR1 MNHEY, CDR2 SVGAGI. V was trimmed by 0 bases and J by 1 base, leaving 10 bases between them. The CDR3 consists of 15 residues. CDR3: CASSYSDGRSYEQYF. The DNA of the CDR3 is TGTGCCAGCAGTTACTCTGACGGGAGATCCTACGAGCAGTACTTC.

This clone is a singleton in its sample. The J gene is TRBJ2-1, the V gene TRBV5-6; unclear D gene. This CDR3 spans 15 amino acids. V was clipped by 0 bases and J by 2 bases, with 9 bases between them. Looked up from germline, CDR1 is SGHDT and CDR2 is YYEEEE. The DNA of the CDR3 is TGTGCCAGCAGCTTGGTACTGTCGACCTACAATGAGCAGTTCTTC. It translates to CASSLVLSTYNEQFF.

This clone was observed a handful of times. The V gene is TRBV6-5, the J gene TRBJ1-4, with 9 bases aligning to TRBD1. J gave up 8 bases and V 2 bases, and 3 bases lay outside the gene matches. The CDR3 extends over 14 amino acids. The V gene's germline CDR1 is MNHEY and CDR2 SVGAGI. CDR3 bases: TGTGCCAGCAGTTACGGACAGGGGCGGGAAAAACTGTTTTTT. This translates into CASSYGQGREKLFF.

This clone has a handful of counts. DNA for the CDR3: TGTGCCAGCAGCCCGCCTGGCAGGGAGGAGGCCCAGCATTTT. Its protein is CASSPPGREEAQHF. The gene calls are TRBV9 and TRBJ1-5; TRBD1 is a possible D gene (5 bases). Germline CDR1 reads SGDLS; CDR2 reads YYNGEE. Trimming stripped 4 bases from V and 11 bases from J, with 19 bases between. The CDR3 sequence is 14 residues long. The entire variable domain, with the rest obtained from reference TRBV9 and TRBJ1-5, is as follows: DSGVTQTPKHLITATGQRVTLRCSPRSGDLSVYWYQQSLDQGLQFLIQYYNGEERAKGNILERFSAQQFPDLHSELNLSSLELGDSALYFCASSPPGREEAQHFGDGTRLSIL.

This sequence joins TRBV10-3 and TRBJ2-5; TRBD1 aligns across 9 bases. TRBJ2-7 matches the DNA end more closely, so the J call is doubtful. The CDR3 spans 14 residues. Germline loops: CDR1 ENHRY, CDR2 SYGVKD. This chain's CDR3 is CAISPTGGVYEQYF. DNA of the CDR3: TGTGCCATCAGCCCAACAGGGGGCGTGTACGAGCAGTACTTC.